A single sample gave rise to the 7 T cell receptor beta chains below, sequenced in a study of sequential checkpoint blockade in melanoma. The protocol was immunoSEQ multiplex PCR, while the TCRdb copy is restricted to in-frame clones and leaves out a portion. Here the sample spans about 5,500 clones, about half being singletons. As to treatment: randomized to nivolumab then ipilimumab (arm A) or the reverse (arm B). The sequenced sample was CD8+ T cells sorted from blood (inferred from file names), obtained from a patient given nivolumab and ipilimumab in sequence. These receptors were obtained from a human patient with melanoma. Some clones in this sample may be carry-over from other donors' samples.

This clone turned up a few times. The V gene is TRBV6-1, the J gene TRBJ1-1; D is undetermined. CDR1 MNHNS and CDR2 SASEGT come from the germline V gene. The CDR3 consists of 14 residues. V was cut by 7 bases and J by 4 bases, with 16 bases left in between. DNA of the CDR3: TGTGCCAGCATTCAACTCTCTGGAGGCACTGAAGCTTTCTTT. It encodes CASIQLSGGTEAFF.

This chain joins TRBV11-2 and TRBJ1-2; 9 bases are a match to TRBD1. V lost 5 bases to trimming and J lost 4 bases; unmatched junction nucleotides: 8. This CDR3 region has 15 residues. Germline V gives CDR1 SGHAT, CDR2 FQNNGV. CDR3: CASSPGTGPGYGYTF. CDR3 DNA: TGTGCCAGCAGCCCCGGGACAGGGCCGGGCTATGGCTACACCTTC.

This clone occurred a few times. The chain has TRBV7-9 and TRBJ2-7, with 8 bases fitting TRBD2. V dropped 5 bases and J dropped 0; count of bases not matched to a gene: 3. The CDR3 is 14 residues long. Germline V gene sequence: CDR1 SEHNR, CDR2 FQNEAQ (reference sequence). CDR3 sequence (DNA): TGTGCCAGCAGCCGCGGGGGGAGCTCCTACGAGCAGTACTTC. This translates into CASSRGGSSYEQYF.

The V gene is TRBV28, the J gene TRBJ1-2; 11 positions agree with TRBD1. The J segment lost 5 bases and the V segment lost 7 bases, leaving 12 bases of the junction unmatched. The CDR3 is 16 amino acids. CDR1 MDHEN and CDR2 SYDVKM come from the germline V gene. CDR3 in amino acids: CASNHIRTGGEYGYTF. The CDR3 DNA is TGTGCCAGCAACCATATCAGGACAGGGGGCGAGTATGGCTACACCTTC.

This clone was recorded a few times. The rearrangement uses TRBV30 and TRBJ1-2; 8 bases are shared with TRBD1. V lost 0 bases and J lost 5; bases outside the gene matches: 17. The CDR3 is 18 residues long. Looked up from germline, CDR1 is GTSNPN and CDR2 is SVGIG (reference sequence). CDR3 protein: CAWSVGGRGRDKMYGYTF. CDR3 DNA: TGTGCCTGGAGTGTAGGGGGCAGGGGGCGCGATAAGATGTATGGCTACACCTTC.

There are a few counts of this clone. The chain has TRBV30 and TRBJ2-2; D gene ambiguous. V dropped 3 bases and J dropped 6 bases, with 17 bases sitting between them. Germline lookup yields CDR1 GTSNPN and CDR2 SVGIG (reference sequence). The CDR3 has 15 residues. The CDR3: CAWRQTRMDAGELFF. CDR3 in DNA: TGTGCCTGGAGACAGACCAGAATGGATGCCGGGGAGCTGTTTTTT.

This clone has more than one count but fewer than ten. A much larger clone is a single base away; this may be a read error. V usage is TRBV9 and J usage is TRBJ1-1, with no clear D. Germline V gene data show CDR1 as SGDLS and CDR2 as YYNGEE. The CDR3 extends over 13 amino acids. Between the trimmed V and J ends, which lost 3 bases and 1 base, there was a span of 7 bases. CDR3 region: CASSANRNTEAFF. The DNA for the CDR3 is TGTGCCAGCAGCGCGAACAGGAACACTGAAGCTTTCTTT.